The 27 T cell receptor beta chains given below trace back to one sample, sequenced in a study of regulatory T cells in long-lasting Graves disease. TCR beta libraries were built with iRepertoire HTBI primers and Arm-PCR of CDR3 regions. From the multiplex PCR reads, TCRdb called clonotypes with MiXCR, one entry per CDR3 protein. The table lists around 450,000 distinct CDR3 sequences, about 22% of them singletons. Time point denoted: persistent/refractory GD, antithyroid drugs over 5 years with positive TRAb. RNA from PBMCs was the source of the TCR library. Specimen: peripheral blood mononuclear cells (PBMCs), collected when the disease was refractory, from a patient treated with antithyroid drugs. The receptors originated from a female donor with Graves disease.

This clonotype was seen repeatedly, ten times or more. The chain carries TRBV6-1 and TRBJ2-2; 7 bases align to TRBD1. CDR3 size: 16 residues. Trimming cost V 4 bases and J 7 bases; bases outside gene matches: 12. From germline, CDR1 is MNHNS and CDR2 SASEGT. The CDR3 loop reads CASSVGTVGPHGELFF. In DNA form, the CDR3 reads TGTGCCAGCAGTGTGGGGACAGTCGGCCCCCACGGGGAGCTGTTTTTT.

This clonotype was seen a few times. The gene calls are TRBV10-2 and TRBJ2-4; D is perhaps TRBD1 or TRBD2 (7 bases each). Germline V gene sequence: CDR1 WSHSY, CDR2 SAAADI. CDR3 length equals 16 residues. Trimming stripped 6 bases from V and 0 bases from J, with 15 bases between. As DNA, the CDR3 is TGCGCCAGCAGCAGCGGGACAGACTTAGCCAAAAACATTCAGTACTTC. This gives the protein CASSSGTDLAKNIQYF.

The chain couples TRBV19 to TRBJ2-2, with TRBD2 matching over 9 bases. The CDR3 loop spans 14 amino acids. Germline V gives CDR1 LNHDA, CDR2 SQIVND (reference sequence). The CDR3 DNA follows: TGTGCTTCCTGGACTAGCGAGAACACCGGGGAGCTGTTTTTT. Protein: CASWTSENTGELFF.

This clonotype was observed at least ten times. The V gene is TRBV28, the J gene TRBJ1-5; D perhaps matches TRBD1 (5 bases). V was clipped by 10 bases and J by 2 bases, with 15 bases between them. Looked up from germline, CDR1 is MDHEN and CDR2 is SYDVKM. The CDR3 consists of 14 residues. The DNA of the CDR3 is TGTGCCACCCGGGGGGGTTACGGCAATCAGCCCCAGCATTTT. Amino acids: CATRGGYGNQPQHF.

Ten or more counts support this clonotype. The rearrangement uses TRBV28 and TRBJ2-5; TRBD1 aligns across 9 bases. Germline lookup yields CDR1 MDHEN and CDR2 SYDVKM. The length of the CDR3 is 14 residues. Trimming at V came to 6 bases and at J to 7 bases, leaving 9 bases not matched to a gene. The CDR3 nucleotides read TGTGCCAGCAGCAAACAGGGGGCTGGGGGGACCCAGTACTTC. Amino acids: CASSKQGAGGTQYF.

The chain recombines TRBV20-1 with TRBJ2-7; D is perhaps TRBD1 (6 bases). The CDR3 has 12 amino acids. Trimming pared 6 bases from V and 3 bases from J, leaving 12 bases between. Germline V gene lookup returns CDR1 DFQATT and CDR2 SNEGSKA (reference sequence). CDR3 in DNA: TGCAGTGCCAACCAGGGGCGCTACGAGCAGTACTTC. Its protein product is CSANQGRYEQYF.

This clonotype was seen ten or more times. Here the CDR3 reads CASSLSQGARTEAFF. CDR3 DNA sequence: TGTGCCAGCAGCCTTTCACAGGGGGCGCGAACTGAAGCTTTCTTT. The chain recombines TRBV28 with TRBJ1-1, with 9 bases matching TRBD1. Losses at the gene ends were 6 bases for V and 5 bases for J; bases not matched to a gene: 10. CDR3 length: 15 residues. Germline CDR1 and CDR2: MDHEN and SYDVKM.

This clonotype was counted at least ten times. This chain uses TRBV11-2 with TRBJ1-1, with a weak D call TRBD1 (6 bases). V lost 5 bases to trimming and J lost 6 bases, with 13 bases between them. This CDR3 has 13 residues. CDR1 is SGHAT and CDR2 is FQNNGV in the germline V gene. The CDR3 nucleotides are TGTGCCAGCAGCGGGTGGACAGACGCTGAAGCTTTCTTT. Amino acid sequence: CASSGWTDAEAFF.

This sequence joins TRBV29-1 and TRBJ2-2; 12 bases are shared with TRBD1. The CDR3 has 15 residues. CDR1 is SQVTM, CDR2 ANQGSEA, per germline. The V segment lost 3 bases and the J segment 4 bases; nucleotides outside the gene matches: 3. CDR3 in DNA: TGCAGCGTTGAGGGGACAGGGGGCAGCACCGGGGAGCTGTTTTTT. Encoded protein: CSVEGTGGSTGELFF.

This clonotype was recorded at least ten times. V usage is TRBV20-1 and J usage is TRBJ2-5; a weak D match, TRBD2 (5 bases). This CDR3 has 16 residues. Germline CDR1 and CDR2: DFQATT and SNEGSKA (reference sequence). V was clipped by 0 bases and J by 7 bases, with 21 bases between them. This CDR3 is CSARDFQRPTPRTQYF. CDR3 nucleotides: TGCAGTGCTAGAGATTTCCAGCGGCCTACGCCCAGGACCCAGTACTTC.

This clonotype was counted ten times or more. V and J are TRBV28 and TRBJ2-5, with TRBD1 as a possible D gene (6 bases). From germline, CDR1 is MDHEN and CDR2 SYDVKM. V lost 7 bases, J lost 4 bases, and 13 bases lay in between. CDR3 length equals 13 residues. The CDR3 coding sequence is TGTGCCAGCAACGAGGACAGACGAGAGACCCAGTACTTC. It translates to CASNEDRRETQYF.

This chain links TRBV5-6 with TRBJ2-3; D gene ambiguous. CDR3 length: 15 residues. Germline V gene sequence: CDR1 SGHDT, CDR2 YYEEEE. Trimming left V 0 bases short and J 6 bases short, with 14 bases between. The CDR3 DNA reads TGTGCCAGCAGCTTGGCCGGCTATAGCTACGATACGCAGTATTTT. Its protein is CASSLAGYSYDTQYF.

This clonotype has ten or more counts. The V and J genes are TRBV28 and TRBJ2-7; no clear D gene. V was clipped by 6 bases and J by 2 bases, with 11 bases between them. The CDR3 runs 13 residues. The germline CDR1 and CDR2 sequences are MDHEN and SYDVKM. The CDR3 DNA follows: TGTGCCAGCAGCCAACAACCACCCTACGAGCAGTACTTC. Its protein product is CASSQQPPYEQYF.

The V call is TRBV7-2, the J call TRBJ2-7, with 12 bases that match TRBD2. Germline V lookup: CDR1 SGHTA, CDR2 FQGNSA. With 5 bases clipped from V and 6 bases from J, the junction kept 8 bases outside the gene matches. This CDR3 spans 15 amino acids. CDR3 residues: CASSPASGRASEQYF. The CDR3 DNA is TGTGCCAGCAGCCCCGCTAGCGGGAGGGCCTCCGAGCAGTACTTC.

This clonotype was seen at least ten times. The rearrangement joins TRBV6-1 to TRBJ2-7; TRBD1 might be the D (5 bases). This CDR3 comprises 16 residues. The ends were cut back, 8 bases at V and 3 bases at J, with 23 bases in the middle. Per germline, CDR1 MNHNS and CDR2 SASEGT. The DNA of the CDR3 is TGTGCCAGCGGAACCAATGCAGCCTCAGGGAACTACGAGCAGTACTTC. Its protein product is CASGTNAASGNYEQYF.

This clonotype was picked up many times. The gene calls are TRBV6-2 or TRBV6-3 and TRBJ1-1, with a weak D call TRBD1 (5 bases). V gave up 0 bases and J gave up 1 base, with 6 bases separating them. The CDR3 runs to 14 residues. Germline-derived CDR1 and CDR2 are MNHEY and SVGEGT. Written as DNA, the CDR3 is TGTGCCAGCAGTTACTCCGGGACGAACACTGAAGCTTTCTTT. Translation: CASSYSGTNTEAFF.

The chain uses TRBV30 and TRBJ1-5; the D gene is possibly TRBD1 (5 bases). V lost 0 bases and J lost 5, with 11 bases in between. The CDR3 has 14 residues. CDR1 and CDR2 from the germline V gene are GTSNPN and SVGIG (reference sequence). CDR3 sequence (DNA): TGTGCCTGGAGTGTAGGCTGGGGACATCAGCCCCAGCATTTT. Translation: CAWSVGWGHQPQHF.

This clonotype was observed many times. V gene TRBV11-2 combines with J gene TRBJ2-7; D may be TRBD1 or TRBD2 (5 bases each). From germline, CDR1 is SGHAT and CDR2 FQNNGV. V was cut by 6 bases and J by 6 bases, with 12 bases left in between. The CDR3 spans 12 residues. CDR3 residues: CASSGTVTEQYF. CDR3 coding DNA: TGTGCCAGCAGTGGGACGGTTACCGAGCAGTACTTC.

This clonotype was counted at least ten times. The chain combines TRBV3-1 with TRBJ1-4, with 7 nucleotides matching TRBD1. The CDR3 is 12 amino acids. V dropped 8 bases and J dropped 8; count of bases not matched to a gene: 5. Germline CDR1 and CDR2: LGHDT and YNNKEL (reference sequence). The CDR3 spells CASRDSGEKLFF. In nucleotides, the CDR3 is TGTGCCAGCCGGGACAGCGGCGAAAAACTGTTTTTT. The full variable domain, with the rest looked up from reference TRBV3-1 and TRBJ1-4, is DTAVSQTPKYLVTQMGNDKSIKCEQNLGHDTMYWYKQDSKKFLKIMFSYNNKELIINETVPNRFSPKSPDKAHLNLHINSLELGDSAVYFCASRDSGEKLFFGSGTQLSVL.

This clonotype came up many times. The chain uses TRBV27 and TRBJ2-7; TRBD2 matches at 8 bases. With 6 bases clipped from V and 0 bases from J, the junction kept 4 bases outside the gene matches. Germline V gene lookup returns CDR1 MNHEY and CDR2 SMNVEV (reference sequence). This CDR3 is 14 amino acids long. CDR3 nucleotides: TGTGCCAGCAGGCGCAGCGGGAGCTCCTACGAGCAGTACTTC. Encoded protein: CASRRSGSSYEQYF.

Ten or more counts support this clonotype. Germline is not matched at one junction end, which may reflect a read error. The V call is TRBV28, the J call TRBJ1-1; D gene unclear. The CDR3 contains 11 residues. Germline CDR1 is MDHEN and CDR2 is SYDVKM. Here the CDR3 reads CASGHNTEAFF. CDR3 DNA sequence: TGCGCCTCTGGGCACAACACTGAAGCTTTCTTT.

The chain combines TRBV9 with TRBJ1-2; D unclear. Per germline, CDR1 SGDLS and CDR2 YYNGEE. V gave up 2 bases and J gave up 2 bases, with 13 bases separating them. CDR3 length: 15 residues. CDR3 residues: CASSVGDAVNYGYTF. CDR3 sequence (DNA): TGTGCCAGCAGCGTGGGAGACGCAGTCAACTATGGCTACACCTTC.

This clonotype was seen ten or more times. The chain is built from TRBV12-5 and TRBJ2-4; D is possibly TRBD2 (7 bases). Trimming shortened V by 6 bases and J by 6 bases, and 9 bases separated the two germline ends. Germline V CDR1 and CDR2: LGHNT, FRNRAP. The CDR3 is made up of 12 amino acids. The CDR3 loop reads CASGRGGNIQYF. The CDR3 DNA follows: TGTGCTAGTGGAAGGGGGGGAAACATTCAGTACTTC.

This clonotype was seen ten or more times. The gene calls are TRBV27 and TRBJ1-1; no clear D. With 3 bases removed from V and 1 base from J, the gap between germline ends came to 9 bases. Germline V gives CDR1 MNHEY, CDR2 SMNVEV (reference sequence). CDR3 length: 14 residues. The chain's CDR3 is CASSFLAANTEAFF. The CDR3 bases are TGTGCCAGCAGTTTTCTTGCCGCGAACACTGAAGCTTTCTTT.

The gene calls are TRBV19 and TRBJ1-5, with TRBD1 matching 11 bases. CDR3 length equals 18 residues. Trimming took 3 bases from V and 1 from J; bases not matched to a gene: 8. Germline V gives CDR1 LNHDA, CDR2 SQIVND (reference sequence). In DNA form, the CDR3 reads TGTGCCAGTAGTATTCTCGGACAGGGGGCGGCAAGCAATCAGCCCCAGCATTTT. It yields the protein CASSILGQGAASNQPQHF.

V usage is TRBV5-1 and J usage is TRBJ2-2, with D perhaps TRBD2 (6 bases). Trimming removed 0 bases at V and 0 bases at J, with 12 bases between. The germline V gene encodes CDR1 SGHRS and CDR2 YFSETQ. The CDR3 sequence is 17 residues long. The DNA for the CDR3 is TGCGCCAGCAGCTTGGCCAGCGGGCTTGCGAACACCGGGGAGCTGTTTTTT. Protein product: CASSLASGLANTGELFF.

This chain uses TRBV28 with TRBJ2-3; D is ambiguous. From germline, CDR1 is MDHEN and CDR2 SYDVKM. The CDR3 covers 15 residues. Trimming removed 7 bases at V and 9 bases at J, with 23 bases between. CDR3 sequence (DNA): TGTGCCAGCACCAGCCCCGAGCCCGGCAAAGGAACGCAGTATTTT. It is translated as CASTSPEPGKGTQYF.